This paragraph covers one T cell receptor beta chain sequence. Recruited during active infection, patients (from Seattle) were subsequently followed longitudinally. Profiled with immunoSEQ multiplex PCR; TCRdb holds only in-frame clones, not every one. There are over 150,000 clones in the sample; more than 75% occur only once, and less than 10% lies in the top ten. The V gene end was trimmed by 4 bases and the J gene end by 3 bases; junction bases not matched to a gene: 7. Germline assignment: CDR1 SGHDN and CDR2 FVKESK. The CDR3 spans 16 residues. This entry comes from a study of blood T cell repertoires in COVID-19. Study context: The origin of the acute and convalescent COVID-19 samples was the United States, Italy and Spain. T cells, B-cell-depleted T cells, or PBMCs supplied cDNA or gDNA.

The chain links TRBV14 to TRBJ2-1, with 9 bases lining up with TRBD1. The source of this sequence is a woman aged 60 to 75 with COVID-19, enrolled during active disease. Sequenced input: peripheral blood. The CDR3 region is CASSPTGTGRYNEQFF. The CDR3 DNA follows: TGTGCCAGCAGCCCCACCGGGACAGGGCGCTACAATGAGCAGTTCTTC.